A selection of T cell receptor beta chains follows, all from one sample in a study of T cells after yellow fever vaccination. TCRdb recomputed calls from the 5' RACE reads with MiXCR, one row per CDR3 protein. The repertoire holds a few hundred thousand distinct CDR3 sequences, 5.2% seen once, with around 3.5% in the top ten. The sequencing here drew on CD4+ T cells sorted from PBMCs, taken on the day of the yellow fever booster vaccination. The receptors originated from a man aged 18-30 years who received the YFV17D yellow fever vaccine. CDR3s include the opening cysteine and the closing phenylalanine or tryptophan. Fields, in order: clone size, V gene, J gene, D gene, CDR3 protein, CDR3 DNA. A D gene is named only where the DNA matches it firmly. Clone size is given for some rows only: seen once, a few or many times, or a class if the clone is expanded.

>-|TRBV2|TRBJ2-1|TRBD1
CASRDRGHNEQFF
TGTGCCAGCAGGGACAGGGGCCACAATGAGCAGTTCTTC
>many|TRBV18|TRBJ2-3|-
CASSGGLTDTQYF
TGTGCCAGCTCGGGGGGGCTGACAGATACGCAGTATTTT
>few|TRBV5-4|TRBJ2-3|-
CASSSRTGTDTQYF
TGTGCCAGCAGCTCCCGGACAGGCACAGATACGCAGTATTTT
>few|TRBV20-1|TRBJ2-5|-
CSASLTVQETQYF
TGCAGTGCTTCCCTTACAGTGCAGGAGACCCAGTACTTC
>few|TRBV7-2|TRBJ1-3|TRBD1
CASSQGQGASSGNTIYF
TGTGCCAGCAGTCAGGGACAGGGGGCTTCGTCTGGAAACACCATATATTTT
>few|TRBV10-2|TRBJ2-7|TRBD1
CASSPGQALREQYF
TGCGCCAGCAGCCCGGGACAGGCTCTTAGGGAGCAGTACTTC
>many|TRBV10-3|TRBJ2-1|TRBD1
CAIGGTGTGRNEQFF
TGTGCCATCGGTGGGACCGGGACAGGTAGGAATGAGCAGTTCTTC
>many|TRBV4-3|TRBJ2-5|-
CASSQDTGRKETQYF
TGCGCCAGCAGCCAAGATACGGGACGTAAAGAGACCCAGTACTTC
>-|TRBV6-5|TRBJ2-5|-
CASSYSRGLGKTQYF
TGTGCCAGCAGTTATAGTCGGGGCTTGGGAAAGACCCAGTACTTC
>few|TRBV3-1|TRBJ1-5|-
CASSQGRTVLGQPQHF
TGTGCCAGCAGCCAAGGTCGGACTGTATTGGGTCAGCCCCAGCATTTT
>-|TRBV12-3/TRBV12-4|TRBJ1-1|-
CASSLGGVDTEAFF
TGTGCCAGCAGTTTGGGGGGGGTAGACACTGAAGCTTTCTTT
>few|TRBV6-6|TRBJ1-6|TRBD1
CASSHDRGTDSPLHF
TGTGCCAGCAGCCACGACAGGGGAACGGATTCACCCCTCCACTTT
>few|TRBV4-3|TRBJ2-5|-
CASSQGMSLVLETQYF
TGCGCCAGCAGCCAAGGGATGTCCCTAGTGTTGGAGACCCAGTACTTC
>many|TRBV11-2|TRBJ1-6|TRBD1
CASSESDRGKSPLHF
TGTGCCAGCAGCGAAAGCGACAGGGGAAAATCACCCCTCCACTTT
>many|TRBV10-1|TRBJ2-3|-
CASSNKPTDTQYF
TGCGCCAGCAGTAACAAGCCCACAGATACGCAGTATTTT
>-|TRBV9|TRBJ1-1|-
CASSVVSQNTEAFF
TGTGCCAGCAGCGTAGTTTCTCAGAACACTGAAGCTTTCTTT
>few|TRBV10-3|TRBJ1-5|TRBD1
CAISKGQGNQPQHF
TGTGCCATCAGTAAGGGACAGGGGAATCAGCCCCAGCATTTT
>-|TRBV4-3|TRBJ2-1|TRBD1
CASSQDGTGRSTVSGFF
TGCGCCAGCAGCCAAGATGGGACAGGAAGATCAACTGTCTCAGGGTTCTTC
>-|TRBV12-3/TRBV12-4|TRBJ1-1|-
CASSPPGTGNTEAFF
TGTGCCAGCAGCCCCCCGGGGACGGGGAACACTGAAGCTTTCTTT
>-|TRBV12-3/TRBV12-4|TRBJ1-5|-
CASSGSGSQPQHF
TGTGCCAGCAGTGGATCAGGGAGTCAGCCCCAGCATTTT
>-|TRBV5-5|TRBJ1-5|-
CASSLSGVWSNQPQHF
TGTGCCAGCAGCTTGTCGGGGGTATGGAGCAATCAGCCCCAGCATTTT
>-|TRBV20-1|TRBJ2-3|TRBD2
CSARELSGGSTDTQYF
TGCAGTGCTAGAGAGCTTAGCGGGGGTAGCACAGATACGCAGTATTTT
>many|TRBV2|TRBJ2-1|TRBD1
CASSETGGSYNEQFF
TGTGCCAGCAGCGAGACAGGGGGGTCCTACAATGAGCAGTTCTTC
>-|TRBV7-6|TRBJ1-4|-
CASSSRSQSNEKLFF
TGTGCCAGCAGCTCTCGGTCGCAGTCTAATGAAAAACTGTTTTTT
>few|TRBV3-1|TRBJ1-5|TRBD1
CASSYTGVNQPQHF
TGTGCCAGCAGTTATACAGGGGTAAATCAGCCCCAGCATTTT
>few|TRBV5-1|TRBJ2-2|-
CASSIGTPNTGELFF
TGCGCCAGCAGCATCGGGACACCGAACACCGGGGAGCTGTTTTTT
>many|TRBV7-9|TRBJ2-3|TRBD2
CASLTGGSLADTQYF
TGTGCCAGCCTCACGGGGGGGAGCCTCGCAGATACGCAGTATTTT
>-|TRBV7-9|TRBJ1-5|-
CASSFGNQPQHF
TGTGCCAGCAGCTTCGGCAATCAGCCCCAGCATTTT
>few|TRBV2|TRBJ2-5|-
CASRSGQETQYF
TGTGCCAGCAGATCAGGGCAAGAGACCCAGTACTTC
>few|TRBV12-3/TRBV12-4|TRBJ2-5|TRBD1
CASSPGQSQETQYF
TGTGCCAGCAGTCCGGGACAGTCCCAAGAGACCCAGTACTTC
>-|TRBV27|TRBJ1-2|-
CASSWSVNYGYTF
TGTGCCAGCAGTTGGTCTGTAAACTATGGCTACACCTTC
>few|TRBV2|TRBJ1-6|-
CASQGRAAEVPLHF
TGTGCCAGCCAAGGTCGCGCCGCCGAGGTACCCCTCCACTTT
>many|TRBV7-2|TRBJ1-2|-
CASSLESGVRGYTF
TGTGCCAGCAGCTTAGAGTCCGGGGTCCGTGGCTACACCTTC
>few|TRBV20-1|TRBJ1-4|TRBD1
CSATGGGVGEKLFF
TGCAGTGCTACAGGGGGAGGCGTAGGCGAAAAACTGTTTTTT
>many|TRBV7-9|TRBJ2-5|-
CASSLGLLQETQYF
TGTGCCAGCAGCCTGGGCCTACTTCAAGAGACCCAGTACTTC
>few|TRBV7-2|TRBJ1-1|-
CASSLAGTLNTEAFF
TGTGCCAGCAGCTTAGCTGGGACCTTGAACACTGAAGCTTTCTTT
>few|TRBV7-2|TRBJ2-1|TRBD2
CASSRWGGFGNEQFF
TGTGCCAGCAGCAGGTGGGGGGGTTTTGGTAATGAGCAGTTCTTC
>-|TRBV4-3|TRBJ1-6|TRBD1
CASSHGQGAPLHF
TGCGCCAGCAGCCACGGACAGGGGGCGCCCCTCCACTTT
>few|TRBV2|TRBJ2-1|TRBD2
CASSTMGGTYNEQFF
TGTGCCAGCAGTACGATGGGGGGGACCTACAATGAGCAGTTCTTC
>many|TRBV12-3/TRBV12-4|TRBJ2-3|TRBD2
CASSLRLAGVSDTQYF
TGTGCCAGCAGTTTACGACTAGCGGGGGTATCAGATACGCAGTATTTT
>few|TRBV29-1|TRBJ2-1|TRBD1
CSVPPRTGVYNEQFF
TGCAGCGTTCCGCCTAGGACAGGGGTATACAATGAGCAGTTCTTC
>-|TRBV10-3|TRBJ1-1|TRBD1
CAIRDRENTEAFF
TGTGCCATCAGAGACAGGGAGAACACTGAAGCTTTCTTT
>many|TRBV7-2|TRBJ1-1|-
CASSPSPFMNTEAFF
TGTGCCAGCAGCCCCAGCCCGTTCATGAACACTGAAGCTTTCTTT
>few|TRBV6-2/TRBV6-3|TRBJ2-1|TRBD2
CASSYSKTGGSEQFF
TGTGCCAGCAGTTACTCGAAAACGGGGGGTAGTGAGCAGTTCTTC
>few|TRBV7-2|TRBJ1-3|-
CASSLVARDSGNTIYF
TGTGCCAGCAGCTTAGTGGCCAGGGACTCTGGAAACACCATATATTTT
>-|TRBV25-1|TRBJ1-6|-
CASSEGSSYNSPLHF
TGTGCCAGCAGTGAGGGGAGCTCCTATAATTCACCCCTCCACTTT
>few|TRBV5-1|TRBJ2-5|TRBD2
CASSTGLAGVGETQYF
TGCGCCAGCAGCACGGGACTAGCGGGGGTCGGAGAGACCCAGTACTTC
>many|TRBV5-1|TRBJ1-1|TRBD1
CASTGTGAHPNTEAFF
TGCGCCAGCACCGGGACAGGGGCACACCCGAACACTGAAGCTTTCTTT
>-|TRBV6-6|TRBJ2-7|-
CASSALSGEQYF
TGTGCCAGCAGTGCCCTATCAGGCGAGCAGTACTTC
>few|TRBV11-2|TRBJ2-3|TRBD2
CASSLGPGLALSPGGTQYF
TGTGCCAGCAGCTTAGGGCCGGGACTAGCCCTATCTCCGGGGGGTACGCAGTATTTT
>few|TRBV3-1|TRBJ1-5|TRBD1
CASSRTGGNGQPQHF
TGTGCCAGCAGTAGGACAGGGGGCAATGGTCAGCCCCAGCATTTT
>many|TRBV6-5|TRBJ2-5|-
CASSTPETQYF
TGTGCCAGCAGTACGCCCGAGACCCAGTACTTC
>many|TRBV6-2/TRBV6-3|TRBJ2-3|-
CASSYIGDTQYF
TGTGCCAGCAGTTACATTGGCGATACGCAGTATTTT
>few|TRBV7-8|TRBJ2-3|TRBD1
CASSLAGQGKGVTDTQYF
TGTGCCAGCAGCTTGGCCGGACAGGGGAAAGGTGTCACAGATACGCAGTATTTT
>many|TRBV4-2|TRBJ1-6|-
CASSQEYLSVSPLHF
TGTGCCAGCAGCCAAGAATATCTTAGTGTGTCACCCCTCCACTTT
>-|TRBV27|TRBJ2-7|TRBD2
CASSGIGGSDEQYF
TGTGCCAGCAGTGGGATCGGGGGGAGCGACGAGCAGTACTTC
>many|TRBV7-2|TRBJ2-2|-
CASSFRVTRGELFF
TGTGCCAGCAGCTTCCGGGTTACTAGGGGGGAGCTGTTTTTT
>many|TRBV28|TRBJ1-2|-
CASSLEPGSGYTF
TGTGCCAGCAGTTTAGAGCCAGGATCGGGCTACACCTTC
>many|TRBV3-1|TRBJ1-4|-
CASSLRGEKLFF
TGTGCCAGCAGCCTCAGGGGTGAAAAACTGTTTTTT
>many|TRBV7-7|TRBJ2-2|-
CASSGVPGELFF
TGTGCCAGCAGCGGGGTTCCCGGGGAGCTGTTTTTT